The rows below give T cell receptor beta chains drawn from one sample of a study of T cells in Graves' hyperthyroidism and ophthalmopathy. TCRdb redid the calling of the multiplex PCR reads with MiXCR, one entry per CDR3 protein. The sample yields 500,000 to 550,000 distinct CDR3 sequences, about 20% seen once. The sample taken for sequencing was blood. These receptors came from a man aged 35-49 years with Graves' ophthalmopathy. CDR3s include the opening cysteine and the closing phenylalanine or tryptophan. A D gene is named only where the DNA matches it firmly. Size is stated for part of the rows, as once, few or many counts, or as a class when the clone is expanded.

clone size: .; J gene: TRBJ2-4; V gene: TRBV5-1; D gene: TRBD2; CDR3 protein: CASAGSTSGSGKNIQYF; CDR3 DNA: TGCGCCAGTGCGGGGTCAACTAGCGGGAGTGGCAAAAACATTCAGTACTTC
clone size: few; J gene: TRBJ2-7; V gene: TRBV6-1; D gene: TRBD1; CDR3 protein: CASSVTGGTYEQYF; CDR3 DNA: TGTGCCAGCAGTGTTACAGGGGGGACCTACGAGCAGTACTTC
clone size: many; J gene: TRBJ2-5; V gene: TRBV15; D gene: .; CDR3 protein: CATSRGGRGRPQETQYF; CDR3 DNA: TGTGCCACCAGCAGAGGCGGACGGGGGCGCCCCCAAGAGACCCAGTACTTC
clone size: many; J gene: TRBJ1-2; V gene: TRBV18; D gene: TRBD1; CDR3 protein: CASSPTGTGNGYTF; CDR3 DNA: TGTGCCAGCTCACCAACCGGGACAGGGAATGGCTACACCTTC
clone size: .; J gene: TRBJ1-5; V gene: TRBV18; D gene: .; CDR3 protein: CASSPRAGEIGQPQHF; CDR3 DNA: TGTGCCAGCTCCCCGCGAGCAGGCGAGATCGGTCAGCCCCAGCATTTT
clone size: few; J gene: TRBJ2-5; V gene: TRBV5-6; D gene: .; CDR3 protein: CASSLEGWETQYF; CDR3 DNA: TGTGCCAGCAGCTTGGAGGGTTGGGAGACCCAGTACTTC
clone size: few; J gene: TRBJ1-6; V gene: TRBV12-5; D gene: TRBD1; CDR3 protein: CASGLNRGDSPLHF; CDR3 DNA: TGTGCTAGTGGTTTGAACAGGGGTGATTCACCCCTCCACTTT
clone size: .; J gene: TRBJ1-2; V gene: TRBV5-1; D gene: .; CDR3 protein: CASSYGTDGKFGYTF; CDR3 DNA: TGCGCCAGCAGCTACGGGACGGATGGGAAATTTGGCTACACCTTC
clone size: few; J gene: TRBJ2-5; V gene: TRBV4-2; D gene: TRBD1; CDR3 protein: CASSQGQGEETQYF; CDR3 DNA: TGTGCCAGCAGCCAAGGACAGGGCGAGGAGACCCAGTACTTC
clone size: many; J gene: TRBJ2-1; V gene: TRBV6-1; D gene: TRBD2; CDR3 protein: CASAPGSAGDSNEQFF; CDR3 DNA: TGTGCCAGCGCGCCCGGGTCGGCGGGGGATTCAAATGAGCAGTTCTTC
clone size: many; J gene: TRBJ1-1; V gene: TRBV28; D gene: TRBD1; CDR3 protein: CASTRLKWTGYGTEAFF; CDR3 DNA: TGTGCCAGCACTCGCCTTAAGTGGACAGGGTACGGCACTGAAGCTTTCTTT
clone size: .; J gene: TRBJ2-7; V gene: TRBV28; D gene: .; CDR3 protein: CASRAFYEQYF; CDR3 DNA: TGTGCCAGCCGTGCCTTCTACGAGCAGTACTTC
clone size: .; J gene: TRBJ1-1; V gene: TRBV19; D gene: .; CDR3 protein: CASNEGSNTEAFF; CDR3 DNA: TGTGCCAGTAATGAGGGGTCGAACACTGAAGCTTTCTTT
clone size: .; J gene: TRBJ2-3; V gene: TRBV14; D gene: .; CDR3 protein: CASSHFEGATDTQYF; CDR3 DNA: TGTGCCAGCAGCCATTTTGAAGGTGCCACAGATACGCAGTATTTT
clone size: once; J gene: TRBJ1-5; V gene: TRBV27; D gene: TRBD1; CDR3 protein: CASSPGQGALYSNQPQHF; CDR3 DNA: TGTGCCAGCAGTCCTGGACAGGGGGCACTCTATAGCAATCAGCCCCAGCATTTT
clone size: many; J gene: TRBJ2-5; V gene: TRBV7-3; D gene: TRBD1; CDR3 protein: CASSLSPLTGQETQYF; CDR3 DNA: TGTGCCAGCAGCTTATCCCCCCTGACAGGGCAAGAGACCCAGTACTTC
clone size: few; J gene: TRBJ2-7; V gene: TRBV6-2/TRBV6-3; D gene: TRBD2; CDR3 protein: CASSYTRLADYEQYF; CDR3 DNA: TGTGCCAGCAGTTACACTCGGCTAGCGGACTACGAGCAGTACTTC
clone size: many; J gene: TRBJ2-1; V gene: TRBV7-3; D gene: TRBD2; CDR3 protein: CASSLTASGAYNEQFF; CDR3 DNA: TGTGCCAGCAGCTTAACTGCTAGCGGGGCCTACAATGAGCAGTTCTTC
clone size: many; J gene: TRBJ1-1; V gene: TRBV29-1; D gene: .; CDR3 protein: CSALPAASTEAFF; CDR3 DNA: TGCAGCGCCCTGCCGGCAGCAAGCACTGAAGCTTTCTTT
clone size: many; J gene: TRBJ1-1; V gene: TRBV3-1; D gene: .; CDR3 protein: CASSQYGTEAFF; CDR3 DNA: TGTGCCAGCAGCCAGTATGGGACTGAAGCTTTCTTT
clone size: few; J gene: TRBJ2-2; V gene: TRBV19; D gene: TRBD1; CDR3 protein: CASSITGTVSGELFF; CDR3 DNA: TGTGCCAGTAGTATAACCGGGACAGTCAGCGGGGAGCTGTTTTTT
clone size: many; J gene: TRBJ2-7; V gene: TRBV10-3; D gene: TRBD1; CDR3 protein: CAISDWTGVSYEQYF; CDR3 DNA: TGTGCCATCAGTGATTGGACAGGAGTCTCCTACGAGCAGTACTTC
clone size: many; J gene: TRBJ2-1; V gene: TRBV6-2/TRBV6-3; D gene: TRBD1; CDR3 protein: CASLTGQEYNEQFF; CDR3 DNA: TGTGCCAGCCTAACAGGACAGGAATACAATGAGCAGTTCTTC
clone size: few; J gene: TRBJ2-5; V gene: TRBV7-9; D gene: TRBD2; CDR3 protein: CASRTGLVGETQYF; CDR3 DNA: TGTGCCAGCAGAACGGGACTAGTGGGGGAGACCCAGTACTTC
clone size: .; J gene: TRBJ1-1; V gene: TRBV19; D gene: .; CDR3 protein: CASSNLDAIGTEAFF; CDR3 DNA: TGTGCCAGTAGTAACCTAGATGCCATTGGGACTGAAGCTTTCTTT
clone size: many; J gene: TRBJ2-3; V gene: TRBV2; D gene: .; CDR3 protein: CASSEKPSTNTQYF; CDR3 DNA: TGTGCCAGCAGTGAAAAACCGAGCACAAATACGCAGTATTTT
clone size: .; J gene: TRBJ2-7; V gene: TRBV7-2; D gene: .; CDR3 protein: CASSPRASGYEQYF; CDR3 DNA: TGTGCCAGCAGCCCCCGGGCGAGCGGCTACGAGCAGTACTTC
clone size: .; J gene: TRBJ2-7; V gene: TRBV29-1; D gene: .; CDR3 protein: CSVSIQGYEQYF; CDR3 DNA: TGCAGCGTTTCCATCCAGGGCTACGAGCAGTACTTC
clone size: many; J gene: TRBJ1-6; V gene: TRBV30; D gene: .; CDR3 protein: CAWSVLQPPLHF; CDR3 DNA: TGTGCCTGGAGTGTTCTCCAGCCACCCCTCCACTTT
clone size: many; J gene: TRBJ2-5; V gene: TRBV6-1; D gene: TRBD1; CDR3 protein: CASSAGQGSVGVTQYF; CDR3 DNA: TGTGCCAGCAGTGCGGGACAGGGATCTGTTGGCGTGACCCAGTACTTC
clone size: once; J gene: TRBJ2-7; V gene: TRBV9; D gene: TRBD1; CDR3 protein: CASSAGDRGCHEQYF; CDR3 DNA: TGTGCCAGCAGCGCTGGGGACAGGGGGTGTCACGAGCAGTACTTC
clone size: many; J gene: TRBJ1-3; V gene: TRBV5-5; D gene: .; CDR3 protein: CASSLDLGNTIYF; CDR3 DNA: TGTGCCAGCAGCTTGGACCTTGGAAACACCATATATTTT
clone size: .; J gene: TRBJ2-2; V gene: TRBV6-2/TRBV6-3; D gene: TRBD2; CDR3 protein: CASRTGTTNTGELFF; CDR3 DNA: TGTGCCAGCAGAACCGGGACTACAAACACCGGGGAGCTGTTTTTT
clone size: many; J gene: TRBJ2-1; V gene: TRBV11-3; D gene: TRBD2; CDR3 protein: CASSLTGGPRNEQFF; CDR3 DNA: TGTGCCAGCAGCTTAACGGGAGGGCCTCGGAATGAGCAGTTCTTC
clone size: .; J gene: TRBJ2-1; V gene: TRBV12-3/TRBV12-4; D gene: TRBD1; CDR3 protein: CASSFFARGNDEQFF; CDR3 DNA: TGTGCCAGCAGTTTTTTCGCCAGGGGGAACGATGAGCAGTTCTTC
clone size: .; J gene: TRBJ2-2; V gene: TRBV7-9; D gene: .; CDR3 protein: CASSLRDSTTGELFF; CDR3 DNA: TGTGCCAGCAGCCTCCGGGATTCAACCACCGGGGAGCTGTTTTTT
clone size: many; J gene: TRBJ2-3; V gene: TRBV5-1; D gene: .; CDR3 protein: CASSLKPDTQYF; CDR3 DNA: TGCGCCAGCAGCTTGAAGCCAGATACGCAGTATTTT
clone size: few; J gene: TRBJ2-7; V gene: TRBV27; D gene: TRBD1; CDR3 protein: CASRGTGVEQYF; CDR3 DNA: TGTGCCAGCAGGGGGACAGGGGTTGAGCAGTACTTC
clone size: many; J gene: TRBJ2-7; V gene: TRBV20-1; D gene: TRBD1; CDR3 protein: CSARASAGGDPYEQYF; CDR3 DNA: TGCAGTGCTAGAGCCTCAGCAGGGGGCGACCCCTACGAGCAGTACTTC